A single sample gave rise to the 2 T cell receptor beta chains below, sequenced in a study of blood T cell repertoires in COVID-19. Data came from immunoSEQ multiplex PCR; TCRdb stores just in-frame clones and leaves some out. This sample yields approximately 70,000 clones, of which around 90% are seen a single time; roughly 6.8% belongs to the top ten. The sequencing input was peripheral blood. Source of these receptors: a woman older than 75 with active COVID-19.

V usage is TRBV6-6 and J usage is TRBJ2-7; no clear D gene. The V gene's germline CDR1 is MNHNY and CDR2 SVGAGI (reference sequence). The CDR3 has 13 residues. Trimming took off 8 bases at V and 3 bases at J, with 14 bases between the two ends. The CDR3 DNA is TGTGCCAGCTGGAAAGAGGAGCTCTACGAGCAGTACTTC. It yields the protein CASWKEELYEQYF.

The chain links TRBV28 to TRBJ1-4; 7 nucleotides line up with TRBD1. Trimming removed 4 bases from V and 7 bases from J; junction bases left unmatched: 9. CDR1 and CDR2 from the germline V gene are MDHEN and SYDVKM. The CDR3 has 15 amino acids. The CDR3 loop reads CASSYLRQGGEKLFF. CDR3 nucleotide sequence: TGTGCCAGCAGTTACCTACGACAGGGTGGTGAAAAACTGTTTTTT.